Each of the 20 T cell receptor beta chains below was sequenced from the same sample in a study of T cells in Graves' hyperthyroidism and ophthalmopathy (dated by TCRdb to the late 2010s). Library preparation employed multiplex PCR. Sequencing instrument: Illumina HiSeq 2000. The TCR beta CDR3 regions were amplified from the RNA transcripts. For the first round of RT-PCR on the TCR CDR3, the HTBI primer set was used together with the Qiagen OneStep RT-PCR kit. TCRdb ran its own pipeline on the public reads, namely fastp trimming at Q25 and MiXCR clone calling, and kept in-frame beta chains. A single entry per CDR3 protein holds the most common genes and DNA from its merged rows. Within this sample are a few hundred thousand distinct CDR3 sequences, with 11% to 15% of them counted one time only. Of the sample, roughly 14% is held by the ten largest clones. The sequencing sample was made of blood. The receptors stem from a woman aged 40 to 55 with Graves' hyperthyroidism.

V is TRBV5-1 and J is TRBJ2-4, with D perhaps matching TRBD2 (5 bases). V shed 1 base and J shed 11 bases, with 16 bases lying between them. The CDR3 runs to 14 residues. Per the germline V gene, CDR1 is SGHRS and CDR2 is YFSETQ. CDR3 sequence reads: CASSLSRERDFQYF. DNA for the CDR3: TGCGCCAGCAGCTTGAGTCGGGAACGTGACTTTCAGTACTTC.

This clonotype showed up just a few times. The junction does not match germline at one end; this may be a read error. The chain carries TRBV7-9 and TRBJ2-1; TRBD2 agrees at 10 bases. Germline CDR1 and CDR2: SEHNR and FQNEAQ (reference sequence). This CDR3 is built from 16 residues. The CDR3 DNA reads as TGTGCCAGCAGCATAGCTAGCGGGAGATCTTACAATGAGCAGTTCTTC. Protein: CASSIASGRSYNEQFF.

This rearrangement joins TRBV4-2 to TRBJ1-2; 10 bases agree with TRBD1. The CDR3 length is 14 residues. Trimming removed 3 bases from V and 8 bases from J; junction bases left unmatched: 6. Per germline, CDR1 LGHNA and CDR2 YNFKEQ. The CDR3 nucleotides are TGTGCCAGCAGCCAGGCCGGGACAGGGGACGGCTACACCTTC. This encodes CASSQAGTGDGYTF.

This clonotype was seen ten or more times. The chain is built from TRBV28 and TRBJ1-4; no definite D call. Germline V lookup: CDR1 MDHEN, CDR2 SYDVKM. CDR3 length: 14 residues. Deletions cut 3 bases from V and 0 bases from J, with 5 bases between. CDR3 sequence: CASSFWATNEKLFF. The CDR3, as DNA: TGTGCCAGCAGTTTTTGGGCAACTAATGAAAAACTGTTTTTT.

This clonotype came up once. The rearrangement joins TRBV10-1 to TRBJ2-3; D gene ambiguous. CDR1 WNHNN and CDR2 SYGVQD come from the germline V gene (reference sequence). The germline V and J ends were trimmed by 2 bases and 2 bases, with 11 bases remaining between them. The CDR3 contains 15 residues. CDR3 amino acids: CASSESRYLTDTQYF. The CDR3 coding sequence is TGCGCCAGCAGTGAGAGCCGATACCTCACAGATACGCAGTATTTT.

This clonotype was picked up many times. The genes are TRBV27 and TRBJ2-5; possible D gene TRBD2, 6 bases. Germline CDR1 and CDR2: MNHEY and SMNVEV (reference sequence). This CDR3 contains 13 residues. The V gene lost 7 bases and the J gene lost 3 bases, with 12 bases spanning the gap. CDR3 DNA sequence: TGTGCCAGCAACGGTTGGGGGGAAGAGACCCAGTACTTC. Translation gives CASNGWGEETQYF.

This clonotype has at least ten counts. The genes are TRBV11-1 and TRBJ2-5; 9 bases line up with TRBD2. Looked up from germline, CDR1 is SGHAT and CDR2 is FQDESV (reference sequence). The CDR3 runs to 13 residues. J lost 5 bases, V lost 4 bases, and 2 bases had no gene match. The CDR3 DNA is TGTGCCAGCAGCTCCGGACTAGCGGAGACCCAGTACTTC. This translates into CASSSGLAETQYF.

This clonotype was counted many times. The chain has TRBV20-1 and TRBJ2-5; D is perhaps TRBD2 (7 bases). CDR3 length: 14 residues. V lost 3 bases to trimming and J lost 5 bases, with 16 bases between them. Germline assignment: CDR1 DFQATT and CDR2 SNEGSKA (reference sequence). CDR3 nucleotides: TGCAGTGCTAGGGGCGGGGGCTGGGGGGAGACCCAGTACTTC. Amino acids: CSARGGGWGETQYF.

In DNA, the CDR3 is TGTGCCACCAGCAGAGAAGCCGACAGGGAAGCCTACGAGCAGTACTTC. It codes for CATSREADREAYEQYF. V and J are TRBV15 and TRBJ2-7, with 7 bases lining up with TRBD1. Per the germline V gene, CDR1 is LNHNV and CDR2 is YYDKDF (reference sequence). V shed 0 bases, J shed 2 bases, and the junction held 7 bases outside the gene matches. This CDR3 comprises 16 residues.

This clonotype was seen at least ten times. The chain uses TRBV19 and TRBJ1-5, with 7 bases identical to TRBD1. This CDR3 region has 18 residues. Per germline, CDR1 LNHDA and CDR2 SQIVND (reference sequence). Germline trimming cut 5 bases from V and 0 bases from J; bases unmatched to any gene: 13. CDR3 amino acids: CASSAPWVGTDSNQPQHF. The CDR3, as DNA: TGTGCCAGTAGTGCACCCTGGGTCGGGACAGATAGCAATCAGCCCCAGCATTTT.

This clonotype was recorded a few times. The chain uses TRBV19 and TRBJ1-2, with D perhaps TRBD1 (5 bases). CDR1 is LNHDA and CDR2 is SQIVND in the germline V gene (reference sequence). CDR3 length: 15 amino acids. V was cut by 5 bases and J by 0 bases, with 13 bases left in between. The CDR3 DNA reads as TGTGCCAGTAGTTCGCGACAGCGAACTAACTATGGCTACACCTTC. As protein: CASSSRQRTNYGYTF.

This clonotype was counted between two and nine times. This chain joins TRBV5-1 and TRBJ1-4, with TRBD1 as a possible D gene (6 bases). This CDR3 is 15 amino acids long. Trimming took off 4 bases at V and 7 bases at J, with 17 bases between the two ends. CDR1 SGHRS and CDR2 YFSETQ come from the germline V gene. In DNA, the CDR3 is TGCGCCAGCAGCCCCAACCCGGGGGCAGGTGAAAAACTGTTTTTT. This sequence encodes CASSPNPGAGEKLFF.

This clonotype was counted many times. The chain recombines TRBV6-1 with TRBJ1-6; 10 nucleotides align to TRBD1. The CDR3 has 14 residues. Germline assignment: CDR1 MNHNS and CDR2 SASEGT. The V gene end was trimmed by 11 bases and the J gene end by 4 bases; junction bases not matched to a gene: 5. The CDR3 sequence: CAGRDRGYNSPLHF. The CDR3 bases are TGTGCCGGCCGGGACAGGGGATATAATTCACCCCTCCACTTT.

This clonotype was found many times. This chain uses TRBV18 with TRBJ2-7, with D perhaps TRBD1 (5 bases). Germline V gene sequence: CDR1 KGHSH, CDR2 LQKENI. The CDR3 consists of 12 residues. V lost 9 bases to trimming and J lost 5 bases, with 14 bases between them. The CDR3: CASSRQGHEQYF. The DNA for the CDR3 is TGTGCCAGTTCTCGCCAGGGCCACGAGCAGTACTTC.

This clonotype was counted ten times or more. The rearrangement links TRBV7-8 to TRBJ1-2, with D tentatively TRBD1 (6 bases). The CDR3 has 16 residues. Germline CDR1 SGHVS, CDR2 FQNEAQ. Trimming shortened V by 0 bases and J by 5 bases, and 16 bases separated the two germline ends. The CDR3 region has the DNA TGTGCCAGCAGCTTAGCGGGAAGGGGGGGGATATATGGCTACACCTTC. It specifies CASSLAGRGGIYGYTF.

This clonotype was seen a single time. J is TRBJ2-1 and V is TRBV2, with D uncertain. The CDR3 spans 16 residues. Deletions cut 6 bases from V and 2 bases from J, with 17 bases between. The germline CDR1 and CDR2 sequences are SNHLY and FYNNEI. The CDR3 sequence is CASSLGYQSPYNEQFF. The DNA for the CDR3 is TGTGCCAGCAGCTTAGGTTACCAATCCCCCTACAATGAGCAGTTCTTC.

Comments on this clonotype: It may be a read error: a sequence one base away is much more abundant. V usage is TRBV3-1 and J usage is TRBJ2-7, with a tentative D call TRBD1 (7 bases). The CDR3 consists of 15 residues. The germline V gene encodes CDR1 LGHDT and CDR2 YNNKEL (reference sequence). Written as DNA, the CDR3 is TGTGCCGGCAGCTATTCAGGGGGGCATGCCTACGAGCAGTACTTC. It specifies CAGSYSGGHAYEQYF.

The chain uses TRBV7-2 and TRBJ1-2, with 9 bases identical to TRBD1. The germline gives CDR1 SGHTA, CDR2 FQGNSA. The CDR3 is made up of 13 amino acids. The V gene end was trimmed by 4 bases and the J gene end by 7 bases; junction bases not matched to a gene: 4. The CDR3 here is CASSSGQGGGYTF. The CDR3, as DNA: TGTGCCAGCAGCTCGGGACAGGGTGGTGGCTACACCTTC.

This clonotype was seen at least ten times. V and J are TRBV5-1 and TRBJ2-7; perhaps TRBD1 as D (6 bases). Trimming removed 4 bases at V and 3 bases at J, with 29 bases between. Germline CDR1 reads SGHRS; CDR2 reads YFSETQ. This CDR3 spans 19 amino acids. The CDR3, as DNA: TGCGCCAGCAGCCCCGGGACAATTAGCCTAGGACGGAGCTACTACGAGCAGTACTTC. Translation gives CASSPGTISLGRSYYEQYF.

In this sample, this clonotype turned up a few times. The rearrangement joins TRBV5-6 to TRBJ2-1; weak D call: TRBD1 (5 bases). The CDR3 loop spans 11 amino acids. Germline V gene lookup returns CDR1 SGHDT and CDR2 YYEEEE. V lost 4 bases and J lost 9, with 8 bases in between. The CDR3 spells CASSIRVEQFF. The CDR3 DNA sequence: TGTGCCAGCAGCATCAGGGTTGAGCAGTTCTTC.